Here is one TCR beta chain with its context. Its antigen is not identified. The PCR was carried out with 60 Vbeta primers and 13 Jbeta primers. TCRdb's copy holds only in-frame clones and misses some; the assay was immunoSEQ multiplex PCR. The sample contains approximately 200,000 clones, approximately 79% of which appear only once. The CDR3 contains 14 residues. CDR1 and CDR2 from the germline V gene are SGHDT and YYEEEE. V lost 3 bases and J 4 bases, leaving 11 bases between the germline ends. The sample belongs to a study of cytomegalovirus exposure and HLA in healthy donors. Study observations and caveats: An analysis done earlier found most TCR beta V segments productive about 90% or about 30% of the time. A later analysis linked a missense DCLRE1C variant to TCR beta V- and J-gene trimming.

J is TRBJ2-1 and V is TRBV5-6, with no clear D. This clonotype was obtained from a girl between 5 and 17 years old in good health and CMV-seropositive. Sequencing was performed on PBMCs. CDR3: CASSSTNTYNEQFF. DNA of the CDR3: TGTGCCAGCAGCTCGACAAACACATACAATGAGCAGTTCTTC.